Listed below are T cell receptor beta chains from one sample, sequenced in a study of cytomegalovirus exposure and HLA in healthy donors. Repertoires were generated with immunoSEQ multiplex PCR, while TCRdb's copy carries only in-frame clones and drops some. The sample yields 180,000 or so clones, 77% seen once. Sequences were obtained from PBMCs. These receptors originate from a man aged 18-30 years in good health and CMV-seronegative. CDR3s leave out the opening cysteine and the closing phenylalanine or tryptophan. A D gene is named only where the DNA matches it firmly. Expanded clones get a size class; other rows say once, few or many, or leave the size out.

J gene | D gene | clone size | V gene | CDR3 protein
TRBJ1-2 | TRBD1 | . | TRBV6-1 | ASRIQGRGYT
TRBJ2-3 | . | . | TRBV5-1 | ASSLFSDTQY
TRBJ2-7 | TRBD2 | . | TRBV13 | ASSSGGGLAGASPKNEQY
TRBJ1-1 | . | . | TRBV30 | AWTGQGTEAF
TRBJ2-2 | TRBD2 | . | TRBV4-3 | ASITSGRARTGELF
TRBJ2-4 | TRBD1 | once | TRBV4-3 | ASSQGYGTGTKNIQY
. | TRBD2 | . | TRBV7-2 | ASSFERDSYEQY
. | TRBD1 | . | TRBV30 | AWSRQGAIDEQY
TRBJ1-1 | . | . | TRBV6-5 | ASSSDSLTVNTEAF
TRBJ2-2 | TRBD1 | . | TRBV27 | ASSSRDRANTGELF
TRBJ1-3 | . | . | TRBV30 | AWSVLAGNGNTIY
TRBJ1-5 | . | . | TRBV27 | ASRVSYITDQPQH
TRBJ2-7 | . | . | TRBV6-6 | ASSYAGYEQY
TRBJ1-2 | . | . | TRBV29-1 | SVEDSKPPKTGSYYGYT
TRBJ2-3 | . | . | TRBV4-2 | ASSQVYAAEDTQY
TRBJ1-5 | . | . | TRBV4-3 | ASSQDRTENQPQH
TRBJ2-7 | . | . | TRBV19 | ASRRNTGGDSYEQY
TRBJ2-2 | TRBD2 | . | TRBV4-3 | ASSQGILAGEIPGELF
TRBJ1-5 | . | . | TRBV7-2 | ASSSGQTLGQPQH
TRBJ2-7 | TRBD1 | few | TRBV14 | ASSHLSYAGGSEQY
TRBJ2-7 | . | . | TRBV5-1 | ASSLDWDTSQYEQY
TRBJ2-3 | . | once | TRBV5-1 | ASSLGGLNTDTQY
TRBJ1-4 | . | . | TRBV4-1 | ASRGQAATNEKLF
TRBJ2-5 | . | few | TRBV5-1 | ASSREGIQETQY
TRBJ2-7 | . | . | TRBV11-2 | ASSLADTGEQY
TRBJ1-3 | . | . | TRBV9 | ASSVGLSAGAVGNTIY
TRBJ2-3 | TRBD2 | once | TRBV10-1 | ASSESDPSGRAPDTQY
TRBJ1-3 | TRBD1 | . | TRBV29-1 | SVEQGAGNTIY
TRBJ1-4 | . | . | TRBV30 | AWGTGRGGALTNEKLF
TRBJ2-1 | TRBD2 | . | TRBV9 | ASSGNGGAVYEQF
TRBJ1-5 | . | . | TRBV27 | ASSSAGRGRGNQPQH
TRBJ1-2 | . | . | TRBV30 | ACLPATGYSNYGYT
TRBJ2-2 | . | . | TRBV27 | ASSLYRGDFGELF
TRBJ1-6 | TRBD1 | . | TRBV6-5 | ASSYSNRGQSSPLH
TRBJ1-5 | . | . | TRBV6-1 | ASSTRQAGQPQH
TRBJ1-2 | TRBD1 | . | TRBV6-5 | ASSLDRGGYGYT
TRBJ2-2 | . | . | TRBV7-3 | ASSSLGDGELF
TRBJ1-3 | . | few | TRBV18 | ASSPSWGGVGNTIY
TRBJ1-5 | . | few | TRBV28 | ASSMPTGGQPQH
TRBJ2-1 | TRBD2 | . | TRBV11-2 | ASSLDPLAGRYNEQF